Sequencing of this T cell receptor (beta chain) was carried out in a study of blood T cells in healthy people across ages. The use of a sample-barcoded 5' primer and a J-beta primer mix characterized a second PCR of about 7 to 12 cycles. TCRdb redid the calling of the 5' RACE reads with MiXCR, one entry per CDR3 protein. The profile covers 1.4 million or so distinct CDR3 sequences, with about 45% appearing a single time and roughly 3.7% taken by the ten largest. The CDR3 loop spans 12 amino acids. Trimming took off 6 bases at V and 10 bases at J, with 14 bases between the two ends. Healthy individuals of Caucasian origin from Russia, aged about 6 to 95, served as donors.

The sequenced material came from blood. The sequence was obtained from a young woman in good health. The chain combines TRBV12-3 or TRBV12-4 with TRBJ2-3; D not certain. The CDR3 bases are TGTGCCAGCAGCCCTGACGCGTTGGCGCAGTATTTT. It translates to CASSPDALAQYF.